This T cell receptor beta chain stems from a study of cytomegalovirus exposure and HLA in healthy donors. Across the study: Most donors, about 82% of approximately 400 genotyped, fell in the Caucasian-associated ancestry cluster.

This clone was detected only once. The PCR was carried out with 60 Vbeta primers and 13 Jbeta primers. The table came from immunoSEQ multiplex PCR; TCRdb's copy has only in-frame clones and leaves some out. This table has 160,000 or so clones, around 79% appearing once. Germline values: CDR1 SGHDN, CDR2 FVKESK. Trimming removed 1 base at V and 9 bases at J, with 13 bases between. This CDR3 is 15 amino acids long. The genes are TRBV14 and TRBJ1-6, with D possibly TRBD1 on 6 matching bases. The TCR sequence derives from a woman aged 40 to 50 in good health and CMV-seronegative. What was sequenced was PBMCs. CDR3 region: CASSQVVGGVSPLHF. CDR3 coding DNA: TGTGCCAGCAGCCAAGTGGTTGGGGGCGTTTCACCCCTCCACTTT.